The present T cell receptor beta chain was sequenced within a study of OX40 agonist ivuxolimab in advanced cancers. Turning to the study itself: With ivuxolimab, an agonistic anti-OX40 (CD134) antibody, patients were treated. The group had a mean age of about 60 years, ranged from about 20 to 90, and was roughly 80% male.

Clones were sequenced by immunoSEQ multiplex PCR, and TCRdb holds only the in-frame ones, with some missing. The sample lists more than 13,000 clones, roughly three quarters occurring once. Samples were taken at baseline and on day 1 of cycles 4 and 7. Turning to this clone: Its target is not known.

The CDR3 is 12 residues long. The trim removed 5 bases at V and 4 bases at J, leaving 4 bases unmatched. Germline V gene data show CDR1 as SQVTM and CDR2 as ANQGSEA. Broader study findings: Relative to CD4+ cells, CD8+ T cells on average had more expanded clones.

The TCR comes from an adult with an advanced solid tumor such as melanoma, head and neck, liver or kidney cancer. The rearrangement links TRBV29-1 to TRBJ2-7, with TRBD2 matching 8 bases. Here the sequenced sample was CD4+ or CD8+ T cells sorted from blood, taken in a trial of the OX40 agonist ivuxolimab. CDR3 sequence: CSVTPGGYEQYF. The CDR3 nucleotides are TGCAGCGTTACTCCGGGAGGGTACGAGCAGTACTTC.